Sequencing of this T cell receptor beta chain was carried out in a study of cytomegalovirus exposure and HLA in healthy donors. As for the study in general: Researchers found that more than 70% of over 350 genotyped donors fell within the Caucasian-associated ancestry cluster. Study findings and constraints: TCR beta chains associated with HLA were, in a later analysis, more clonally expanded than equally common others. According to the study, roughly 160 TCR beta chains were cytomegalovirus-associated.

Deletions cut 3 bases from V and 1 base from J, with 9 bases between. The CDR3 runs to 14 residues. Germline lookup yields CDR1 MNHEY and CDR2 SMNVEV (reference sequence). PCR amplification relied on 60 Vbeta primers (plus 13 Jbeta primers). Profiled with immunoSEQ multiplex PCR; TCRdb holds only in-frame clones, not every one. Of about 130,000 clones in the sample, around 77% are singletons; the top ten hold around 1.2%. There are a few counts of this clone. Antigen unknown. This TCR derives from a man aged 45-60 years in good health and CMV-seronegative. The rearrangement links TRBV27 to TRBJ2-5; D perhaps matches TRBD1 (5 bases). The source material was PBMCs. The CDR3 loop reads CASSLVGPQETQYF. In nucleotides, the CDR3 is TGTGCCAGCAGTTTGGTGGGGCCCCAAGAGACCCAGTACTTC.